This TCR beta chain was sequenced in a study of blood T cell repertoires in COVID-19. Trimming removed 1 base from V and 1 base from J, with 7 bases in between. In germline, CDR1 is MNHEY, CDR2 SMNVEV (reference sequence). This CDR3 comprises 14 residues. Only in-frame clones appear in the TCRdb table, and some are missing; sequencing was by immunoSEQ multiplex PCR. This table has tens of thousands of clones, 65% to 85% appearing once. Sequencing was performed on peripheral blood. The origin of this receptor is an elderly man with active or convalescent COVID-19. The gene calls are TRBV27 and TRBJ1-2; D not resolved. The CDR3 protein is CASSLYRDNYGYTF. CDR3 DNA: TGTGCCAGCAGTTTATATCGGGATAACTATGGCTACACCTTC.